This T cell receptor beta chain came from a study of T-cell reconstitution after alpha-beta-depleted transplantation in children. Whole-study findings and limits: About two months after transplant, alpha-beta T cells reportedly came from several hundred expanded graft clones. Where some patients showed high TCRbeta diversity at day 60, it came from recipient T cells and thymic progenitors that had survived. Once a year had passed after transplant, T-cell counts and diversity came mostly from newly produced T cells.

Preparation of the TCRbeta library involved a method that used unique molecular identifiers. TCRdb called the PCR reads again in MiXCR, with one record for every CDR3 protein. The table lists 530,000 or so distinct CDR3 sequences, approximately 30% of them singletons. A word on this clonotype: The antigen is unknown.

This CDR3 region has 15 residues. Trimming cost V 2 bases and J 6 bases, with 12 bases left between them. Per the germline V gene, CDR1 is SGHRS and CDR2 is YFSETQ. This sequence originates from a boy under three years old with Wiskott-Aldrich syndrome, due to receive a stem cell transplant. Here the sequenced sample was PBMCs, taken before TCRalphabeta/CD19-depleted stem cell transplant. The rearrangement uses TRBV5-1 and TRBJ1-6; possibly TRBD1 for D (5 bases). CDR3 DNA: TGCGCCAGCAGCTTCGGGCAGGGCGGTAATTCACCCCTCCACTTT. This translates into CASSFGQGGNSPLHF.